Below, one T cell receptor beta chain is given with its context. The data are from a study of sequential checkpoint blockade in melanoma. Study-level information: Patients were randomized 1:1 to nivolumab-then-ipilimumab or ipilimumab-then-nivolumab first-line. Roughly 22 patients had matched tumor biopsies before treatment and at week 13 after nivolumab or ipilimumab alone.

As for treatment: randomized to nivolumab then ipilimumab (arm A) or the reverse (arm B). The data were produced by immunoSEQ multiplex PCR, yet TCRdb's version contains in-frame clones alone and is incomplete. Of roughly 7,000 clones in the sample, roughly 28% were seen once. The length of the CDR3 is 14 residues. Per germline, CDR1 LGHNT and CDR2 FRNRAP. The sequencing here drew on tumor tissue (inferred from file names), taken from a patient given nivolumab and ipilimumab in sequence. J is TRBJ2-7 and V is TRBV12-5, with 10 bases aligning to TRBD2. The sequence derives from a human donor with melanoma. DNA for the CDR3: TGTGCCAGCAAAGCGACTAGCGGGTCCTACGAGCAGTACTTC. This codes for CASKATSGSYEQYF.